Shown below are 10 T cell receptor beta chains from a single sample sequenced in a study of CD8+ T cells in alopecia areata. Treatment meaning: oral pan-JAK inhibitor, 5-10 mg twice daily. The authors extracted RNA and reverse transcribed it into cDNA as the sequencing template. Profiling relied on immunoSEQ multiplex PCR, and the TCRdb table lists in-frame clones only, not all of them. The sample holds 150,000 or so clones; around 50% are singletons and the top ten take about a sixth. The source was CD8+ T cells sorted from blood, collected at week 4, from a patient treated with tofacitinib. The receptors here all came from a human donor with alopecia areata.

The chain is built from TRBV13 and TRBJ2-2, with 12 bases lining up with TRBD2. The CDR3 length is 14 residues. V was pared by 10 bases and J by 4 bases, with 4 bases of the junction left unmatched. Germline V gives CDR1 PRHDT, CDR2 FYEKMQ (reference sequence). CDR3 protein: CATLAGGGTGELFF. The CDR3 DNA reads as TGTGCCACCCTAGCGGGGGGGGGCACCGGGGAGCTGTTTTTT.

The chain employs TRBV10-3 and TRBJ1-6, with 10 bases matching TRBD1. With V trimmed by 6 bases and J by 5 bases, 1 base remained unmatched. Germline loops: CDR1 ENHRY, CDR2 SYGVKD. The CDR3 extends over 14 amino acids. The CDR3 coding sequence is TGTGCCATCAGCGGGACAGGGGATAATTCACCCCTCCACTTT. Translation: CAISGTGDNSPLHF.

The chain couples TRBV5-1 to TRBJ2-7; D remains ambiguous. The germline V and J ends were trimmed by 0 bases and 2 bases, with 6 bases remaining between them. The germline gives CDR1 SGHRS, CDR2 YFSETQ. The CDR3 has 13 amino acids. CDR3 region: CASSLETPYEQYF. The CDR3 DNA follows: TGCGCCAGCAGCTTGGAGACACCCTACGAGCAGTACTTC. Using reference TRBV5-1 and TRBJ2-7 for the parts outside the CDR3, the full variable domain is KAGVTQTPRYLIKTRGQQVTLSCSPISGHRSVSWYQQTPGQGLQFLFEYFSETQRNKGNFPGRFSGRQFSNSRSEMNVSTLELGDSALYLCASSLETPYEQYFGPGTRLTVT.

This clone showed up just once. The chain is built from TRBV7-9 and TRBJ1-4; D possibly corresponds to TRBD1 (6 bases). The CDR3 extends over 14 amino acids. V lost 6 bases, J lost 3 bases, and 11 bases lay in between. From germline, CDR1 is SEHNR and CDR2 FQNEAQ (reference sequence). CDR3 sequence (DNA): TGTGCCAGCAGTGCCGGGACATCTAATGAAAAACTGTTTTTT. Its protein product is CASSAGTSNEKLFF.

The DNA for the CDR3 is TGTGCCAGCAGCGTAGAATCGACAGGGGGTTTCCACGAGCAGTACTTC. Residues: CASSVESTGGFHEQYF. The J gene is TRBJ2-7, the V gene TRBV9; 9 positions match TRBD1. J gave up 5 bases and V 0 bases, and 9 bases lay outside the gene matches. The CDR3 extends over 16 amino acids. Germline V gene data show CDR1 as SGDLS and CDR2 as YYNGEE.

V usage is TRBV5-4 and J usage is TRBJ2-7; D is uncertain. V was pared by 0 bases and J by 3 bases, with 16 bases between. Germline assignment: CDR1 SGHNT and CDR2 YYREEE (reference sequence). This CDR3 comprises 16 residues. Here the CDR3 reads CASSLGIDPAFYEQYF. DNA of the CDR3: TGTGCCAGCAGCTTGGGAATAGATCCGGCGTTCTACGAGCAGTACTTC.

The V call is TRBV4-3, the J call TRBJ2-4; 12 bases map to TRBD1. J gave up 6 bases and V 1 base, and 10 bases lay outside the gene matches. This CDR3 has 18 amino acids. Germline loops: CDR1 LGHNA, CDR2 YSLEER. As DNA, the CDR3 is TGCGCCAGCAGCCAAGTTTATCGGGACAGGGGGCCCACAAACATTCAGTACTTC. As protein: CASSQVYRDRGPTNIQYF.

The chain couples TRBV5-4 to TRBJ1-6, with TRBD1 as a possible D gene (5 bases). V was trimmed by 2 bases and J by 6 bases, leaving 9 bases between them. Germline CDR1 reads SGHNT; CDR2 reads YYREEE (reference sequence). The CDR3 consists of 14 residues. In DNA form, the CDR3 reads TGTGCCAGCAGCTTCGACAGCCTTAATTCACCCCTCCACTTT. Translating it yields CASSFDSLNSPLHF. Complete variable domain (other parts from reference TRBV5-4 and TRBJ1-6): ETGVTQSPTHLIKTRGQQVTLRCSSQSGHNTVSWYQQALGQGPQFIFQYYREEENGRGNFPPRFSGLQFPNYSSELNVNALELDDSALYLCASSFDSLNSPLHFGNGTRLTVT.

The gene calls are TRBV13 and TRBJ2-3; 11 bases line up with TRBD2. The trim removed 3 bases at V and 0 bases at J, leaving 8 bases unmatched. This CDR3 spans 18 amino acids. The germline V gene encodes CDR1 PRHDT and CDR2 FYEKMQ (reference sequence). In DNA, the CDR3 is TGTGCCAGCAGCTTCACCGGGACTAGCGGACATAGCACAGATACGCAGTATTTT. It is translated as CASSFTGTSGHSTDTQYF.

The V call is TRBV9, the J call TRBJ1-1; perhaps TRBD1 as D (6 bases). CDR3 length: 14 residues. V was shortened by 4 bases and J by 5 bases, with 15 bases between the two germline ends. CDR1 is SGDLS and CDR2 is YYNGEE in the germline V gene. The CDR3 DNA follows: TGTGCCAGCAGCCCTAGGGGGGATGGGACTGAAGCTTTCTTT. Amino acids: CASSPRGDGTEAFF.